What follows describes a single T cell receptor beta chain. This record belongs to a study of blood T cell repertoires in COVID-19. Study-level information: Donors in the United States, Italy and Spain gave samples during acute or convalescent COVID-19. Nucleic acid was either cDNA or gDNA, and it came from T cells, B-cell-depleted T cells, or PBMCs.

CDR1 and CDR2 (germline): MNHNS, SASEGT. This CDR3 is built from 17 residues. V gave up 3 bases and J gave up 5 bases; unmatched junction bases: 13. Per the original data handling: Reference gene primers were amplified, and this amplification served to estimate nucleated cell counts. Libraries were prepared by immunoSEQ multiplex PCR; TCRdb keeps only in-frame clonotypes and omits some of them. That table furnishes V, J and clone size, whereas the DNA furnished D and trimming. The sample includes about 74,000 clones, approximately 90% of them seen just once. Sequenced: peripheral blood. The V call is TRBV6-1, the J call TRBJ2-3; TRBD2 matches 8 bases. This TCR came from a woman in her fifties or sixties with active COVID-19. CDR3 in amino acids: CASSDVRSGRAKDTQYF. For the CDR3, the DNA is TGTGCCAGCAGTGATGTTCGGAGCGGGAGAGCTAAAGATACGCAGTATTTT.